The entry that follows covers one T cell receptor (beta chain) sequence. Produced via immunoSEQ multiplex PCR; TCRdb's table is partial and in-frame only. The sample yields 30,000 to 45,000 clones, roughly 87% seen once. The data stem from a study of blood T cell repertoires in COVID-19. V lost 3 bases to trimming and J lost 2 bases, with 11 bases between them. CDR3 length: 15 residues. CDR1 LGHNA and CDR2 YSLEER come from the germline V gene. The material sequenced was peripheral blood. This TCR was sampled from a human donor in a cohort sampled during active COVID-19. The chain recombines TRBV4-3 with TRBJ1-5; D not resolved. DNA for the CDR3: TGCGCCAGCAGCCAGAGGGCATGGGGCAATCAGCCCCAGCATTTT. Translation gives CASSQRAWGNQPQHF.